Below, 17 T cell receptor beta chains from the same sample are listed, as sequenced in a study of cytomegalovirus exposure and HLA in healthy donors (dated by TCRdb to 2016 to 2017). Libraries came from the immunoSEQ multiplex PCR assay. For the multiplex PCR, a mixture combining 60 forward primers for TCR Vbeta segments and 13 reverse primers for TCR Jbeta segments was used. TCRdb stores this immuneACCESS table with in-frame sequences only. Part of the clones is absent; in the studies checked, under half of the shortfall reflects unresolved V genes, and no reason is known for the rest. The sample contains around 130,000 clones, 61% of them found a single time. The ten most abundant clones make up around 2% of the sample. Material for sequencing was PBMCs. The receptors were sampled from a male donor in good health and CMV-seronegative.

The rearrangement uses TRBV25-1 and TRBJ2-7; 7 positions match TRBD2. Germline trimming cut 10 bases from V and 4 bases from J; bases unmatched to any gene: 4. The CDR3 runs to 11 residues. CDR1 and CDR2 from the germline V gene are MGHDK and SYGVNS. The CDR3 coding sequence is TGTGCCACAGTGGGGGGGTACGAGCAGTACTTC. It yields the protein CATVGGYEQYF.

The chain is built from TRBV19 and TRBJ1-4; D may be TRBD1 (6 bases). Germline CDR1 is LNHDA and CDR2 is SQIVND (reference sequence). V lost 2 bases, J lost 1 base, and 11 bases lay in between. This CDR3 has 16 amino acids. The CDR3 sequence is CASSIIPQGTNEKLFF. The CDR3 region has the DNA TGTGCCAGTAGTATAATCCCACAGGGAACTAATGAAAAACTGTTTTTT.

The gene calls are TRBV27 and TRBJ2-5; 8 bases are a match to TRBD1. The junction had 5 bases not matched to a gene; V was cut back by 3 bases and J by 5 bases. Per the germline V gene, CDR1 is MNHEY and CDR2 is SMNVEV (reference sequence). This CDR3 has 14 residues. CDR3 nucleotide sequence: TGTGCCAGCAGTTTGCCAGGGGGCGGTGAGACCCAGTACTTC. Translation: CASSLPGGGETQYF.

The chain couples TRBV4-3 to TRBJ1-4; the D is unclear. There are 16 residues in the CDR3. Germline V lookup: CDR1 LGHNA, CDR2 YSLEER. The V end lost 0 bases, the J end lost 1 base, and 9 bases lay between the germline ends. The CDR3 is CASSQDVGRTNEKLFF. The CDR3 DNA reads TGCGCCAGCAGCCAAGACGTGGGGAGAACTAATGAAAAACTGTTTTTT.

This clone was counted only a few times. This chain connects TRBV28 to TRBJ2-7, with 8 bases that match TRBD1. V trimming: 2 bases; J trimming: 2 bases; junction bases outside the gene matches: 11. Germline V gene lookup returns CDR1 MDHEN and CDR2 SYDVKM. This CDR3 has 17 residues. CDR3 amino acids: CASSLPGRGRETYEQYF. In DNA, the CDR3 is TGTGCCAGCAGTTTACCGGGCAGGGGGCGAGAAACCTACGAGCAGTACTTC.

CDR3 DNA: TGTGCCAGCAGTTTAGTGGGGGGGGCCGATGAGACCCAGTACTTC. It specifies CASSLVGGADETQYF. V is TRBV28 and J is TRBJ2-5; tentatively, D is TRBD2 (7 bases). The CDR3 has 15 amino acids. Germline V gene data show CDR1 as MDHEN and CDR2 as SYDVKM. V dropped 2 bases and J dropped 5 bases, with 15 bases sitting between them. The full variable domain, its missing parts supplied by reference TRBV28 and TRBJ2-5, is DVKVTQSSRYLVKRTGEKVFLECVQDMDHENMFWYRQDPGLGLRLIYFSYDVKMKEKGDIPEGYSVSREKKERFSLILESASTNQTSMYLCASSLVGGADETQYFGPGTRLLVL.

V and J are TRBV11-3 and TRBJ2-1; 7 bases agree with TRBD2. With V trimmed by 1 base and J by 4 bases, 7 bases remained unmatched. Germline lookup yields CDR1 SGHNT and CDR2 YENEEA. The CDR3 has 16 amino acids. The CDR3 loop reads CASSLVGLAAYNEQFF. Written as DNA, the CDR3 is TGTGCCAGCAGCTTAGTTGGTCTAGCGGCGTACAATGAGCAGTTCTTC.

V and J are TRBV23-1 and TRBJ1-1; D might be TRBD1 (6 bases). TRBV23-1 is assigned to the ORF class and has an uncertain function. This CDR3 is built from 13 residues. V dropped 6 bases and J dropped 2 bases, with 10 bases sitting between them. The CDR3 DNA sequence: TGCGCCAGCAGCTTACAGGGAAACACTGAAGCTTTCTTT. As protein: CASSLQGNTEAFF.

This chain uses TRBV6-1 with TRBJ1-5; unclear D gene. Trimming shortened V by 1 base and J by 7 bases, and 11 bases separated the two germline ends. The CDR3 extends over 14 amino acids. The germline V gene encodes CDR1 MNHNS and CDR2 SASEGT. The CDR3 region is CASSEVAGGQPQHF. The CDR3 nucleotides read TGTGCCAGCAGTGAAGTGGCAGGAGGACAGCCCCAGCATTTT.

This chain joins TRBV4-2 and TRBJ2-2; D is possibly TRBD1 (6 bases). Between the trimmed V and J ends, which lost 0 bases and 3 bases, there was a span of 17 bases. The length of the CDR3 is 18 residues. Per germline, CDR1 LGHNA and CDR2 YNFKEQ. The CDR3 protein is CASSQDTGTARDTGELFF. The CDR3 DNA reads as TGTGCCAGCAGCCAAGATACAGGGACCGCCCGTGACACCGGGGAGCTGTTTTTT.

The chain joins TRBV1 to TRBJ2-1; TRBD2 is taken as the D call from the table, unchecked against the DNA. TRBV1 is noted as a pseudogene. The CDR3 has 14 amino acids. The CDR3 nucleotides read TGCACCAGCACCCCAGAGCTAGCAGGAAATGAGCAGTTCTTC. Its translation is CTSTPELAGNEQFF.

The J gene is TRBJ2-4, the V gene TRBV4-3, with 14 positions matching TRBD2. This CDR3 has 17 amino acids. Unmatched junction bases numbered 2, after V lost 4 bases and J lost 0 bases. Germline lookup yields CDR1 LGHNA and CDR2 YSLEER. CDR3 nucleotides: TGCGCCAGCAGCCCCGGGACTAGCGGGAGAGCCAAAAACATTCAGTACTTC. This sequence encodes CASSPGTSGRAKNIQYF.

The V gene is TRBV6-4, the J gene TRBJ1-1; possible D gene TRBD1, 5 bases. Germline V gene data show CDR1 as MRHNA and CDR2 as SNTAGT. The CDR3 is 13 amino acids. V was trimmed by 5 bases and J by 10 bases, leaving 17 bases between them. CDR3 protein: CASSLIQGERAFF. CDR3 sequence (DNA): TGTGCCAGCAGTTTAATCCAGGGCGAAAGAGCTTTCTTT.

This clone was counted a few times. The rearrangement joins TRBV7-2 to TRBJ1-1; D ambiguous. In germline, CDR1 is SGHTA, CDR2 FQGNSA. V was pared by 5 bases and J by 1 base, with 14 bases between. The CDR3 length is 15 residues. This CDR3 reads CASSPSNLRNTEAFF. The CDR3 coding sequence is TGTGCCAGCAGCCCCTCCAACCTCAGGAACACTGAAGCTTTCTTT.

The chain joins TRBV10-3 to TRBJ2-1; D is unclear. The germline V gene encodes CDR1 ENHRY and CDR2 SYGVKD. With 2 bases removed from V and 7 bases from J, the gap between germline ends came to 9 bases. The CDR3 runs 13 residues. CDR3 nucleotide sequence: TGTGCCATCAGTGAGCCTATTAAAAATGAGCAGTTCTTC. The encoded protein is CAISEPIKNEQFF.

V and J are TRBV28 and TRBJ1-5, with D possibly matching TRBD1 (6 bases). Germline V gene data show CDR1 as MDHEN and CDR2 as SYDVKM. This CDR3 contains 14 residues. V lost 8 bases and J 3 bases, leaving 14 bases between the germline ends. The CDR3 loop is CASSLGQFNQPQHF. The CDR3, as DNA: TGTGCCAGCTCACTCGGACAGTTCAATCAGCCCCAGCATTTT.

This sequence joins TRBV5-6 and TRBJ2-1, with 8 nucleotides matching TRBD2. Germline V gene sequence: CDR1 SGHDT, CDR2 YYEEEE. The J segment lost 15 bases and the V segment lost 1 base, leaving 18 bases of the junction unmatched. The CDR3 has 16 residues. CDR3 residues: CASSLLKVAERGRPFF. CDR3 nucleotides: TGTGCCAGCAGCTTGTTGAAAGTGGCGGAGCGGGGGAGACCGTTCTTC.